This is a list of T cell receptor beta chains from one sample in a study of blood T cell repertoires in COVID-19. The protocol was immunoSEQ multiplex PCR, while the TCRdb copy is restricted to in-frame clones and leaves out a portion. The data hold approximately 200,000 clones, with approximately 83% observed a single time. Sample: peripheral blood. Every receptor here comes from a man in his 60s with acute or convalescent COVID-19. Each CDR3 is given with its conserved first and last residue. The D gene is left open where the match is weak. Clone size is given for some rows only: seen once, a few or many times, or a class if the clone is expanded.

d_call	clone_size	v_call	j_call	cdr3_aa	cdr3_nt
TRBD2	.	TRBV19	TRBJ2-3	CASRRSSGKADTQYF	TGTGCCAGCCGGAGGAGTAGCGGGAAGGCAGATACGCAGTATTTT
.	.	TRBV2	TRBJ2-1	CASRATDSYNEQFF	TGTGCCAGCAGAGCGACTGATTCCTACAATGAGCAGTTCTTC
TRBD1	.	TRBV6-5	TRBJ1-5	CASSHDRAGQPQHF	TGTGCCAGCAGTCACGACAGGGCCGGGCAGCCCCAGCATTTT
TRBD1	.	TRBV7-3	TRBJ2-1	CASSLGQGQVNEQFF	TGTGCCAGCAGCCTGGGACAGGGTCAGGTCAATGAGCAGTTCTTC
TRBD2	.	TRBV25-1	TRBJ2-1	CASALAGRSNEQFF	TGTGCCAGCGCTCTAGCGGGGAGGTCTAATGAGCAGTTCTTC
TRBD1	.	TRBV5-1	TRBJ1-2	CASSRGGQGIYGYTF	TGCGCCAGCAGCCGGGGCGGACAGGGTATTTATGGCTACACCTTC
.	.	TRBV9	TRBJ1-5	CASSVGSGNQPQHF	TGTGCCAGCAGCGTAGGTAGTGGCAATCAGCCCCAGCATTTT
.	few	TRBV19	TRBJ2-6	CASSIDRGSGANVLTF	TGTGCCAGTAGTATAGACAGGGGCTCTGGGGCCAACGTCCTGACTTTC
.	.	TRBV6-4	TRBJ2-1	CASSDSWVGGPYEQFF	TGTGCCAGCAGTGACTCTTGGGTCGGGGGGCCCTACGAGCAGTTCTTC
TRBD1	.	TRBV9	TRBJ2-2	CASSGYWTGAPNTGELFF	TGTGCCAGCAGCGGATATTGGACAGGGGCCCCGAACACCGGGGAGCTGTTTTTT
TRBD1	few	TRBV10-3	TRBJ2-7	CAISKEQGVLYEQYF	TGTGCCATCAGCAAGGAACAGGGGGTCCTTTACGAGCAGTACTTC
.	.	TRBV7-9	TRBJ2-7	CASSGGGEQYF	TGTGCCAGCAGCGGGGGCGGCGAGCAGTACTTC
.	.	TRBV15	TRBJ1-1	CATSRAGHSDEAFF	TGTGCCACCAGCAGAGCTGGACATTCTGATGAAGCTTTCTTT
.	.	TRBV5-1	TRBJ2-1	CASSLVGGATYNEQFF	TGCGCCAGCAGCTTGGTCGGCGGGGCTACCTACAATGAGCAGTTCTTC
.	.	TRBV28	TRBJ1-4	CASKPSGHEKLFF	TGTGCCAGCAAGCCATCCGGACACGAAAAACTGTTTTTT
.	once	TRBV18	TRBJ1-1	CASSPRHGTEAFF	TGTGCCAGCTCACCACGACACGGCACTGAAGCTTTCTTT
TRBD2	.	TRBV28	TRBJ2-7	CASKEAGVGEQYF	TGTGCCAGCAAGGAAGCGGGAGTTGGGGAGCAGTACTTC
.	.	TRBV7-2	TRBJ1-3	CASSFSGTRDSGNTIYF	TGTGCCAGCAGCTTCTCCGGGACACGGGACTCTGGAAACACCATATATTTT
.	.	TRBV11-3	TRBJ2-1	CASSPFSGANEQFF	TGTGCCAGCAGCCCCTTTAGCGGAGCCAATGAGCAGTTCTTC
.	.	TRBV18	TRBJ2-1	CASSPAGAYNEQFF	TGTGCCAGCTCACCCGCAGGGGCTTACAATGAGCAGTTCTTC
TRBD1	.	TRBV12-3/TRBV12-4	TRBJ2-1	CASLRDRYNEQFF	TGTGCCAGCCTCCGGGACAGATACAATGAGCAGTTCTTC
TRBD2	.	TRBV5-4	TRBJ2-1	CASSRKGLADYNEQFF	TGTGCCAGCAGCAGAAAGGGACTAGCGGACTACAATGAGCAGTTCTTC
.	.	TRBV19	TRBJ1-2	CASSTTVTNYGYTF	TGTGCCAGTAGTACGACAGTTACTAACTATGGCTACACCTTC
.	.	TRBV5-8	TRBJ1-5	CASSFTGNQPQHF	TGTGCCAGCAGCTTTACAGGGAATCAGCCCCAGCATTTT
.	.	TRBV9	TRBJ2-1	CASSVALYNEQFF	TGTGCCAGCAGCGTAGCCCTCTACAATGAGCAGTTCTTC
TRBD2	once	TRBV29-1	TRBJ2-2	CSVGRDRGLAGNTGELFF	TGCAGCGTTGGGAGGGACAGGGGACTAGCGGGGAACACCGGGGAGCTGTTTTTT
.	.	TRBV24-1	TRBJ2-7	CATSDNSGPSIYEQYF	TGTGCCACCAGTGACAACTCAGGGCCTTCGATCTACGAGCAGTACTTC